This entry concerns a single T cell receptor beta chain. This entry is derived from a study of blood T cell repertoires in COVID-19. Study-level information: COVID-19 samples collected from the United States, Italy and Spain covered acute and convalescent phases.

Germline V gives CDR1 LNHDA, CDR2 SQIVND (reference sequence). Trimming left V 7 bases short and J 7 bases short, with 14 bases between. CDR3 size: 12 residues. Clones were read by immunoSEQ multiplex PCR, and TCRdb kept only the in-frame ones, dropping some. This table has 400,000 or so clones, 85% to 90% appearing once. The sequence derives from a human donor in a cohort sampled during active COVID-19. The source material was peripheral blood. V gene TRBV19 combines with J gene TRBJ2-7, with a tentative D call TRBD2 (5 bases). The CDR3 here is CASKLETGEQYF. CDR3 nucleotide sequence: TGTGCCAGTAAATTGGAGACGGGAGAGCAGTACTTC.